Following are 15 T cell receptor beta chains from one sample sequenced in a study of early T cells in non-severe SARS-CoV-2 infection. In TCRdb, the 5' RACE reads were re-called with MiXCR into one record per CDR3 protein. Among under 25,000 distinct CDR3 sequences, more than 4% were seen once, and the ten largest hold roughly 4.3%. Sequencing was performed on whole blood. The receptors were sampled from an adult who was a healthcare worker with PCR-confirmed SARS-CoV-2 infection or an uninfected control (not recorded which).

At least ten counts were recorded for this clonotype. The chain links TRBV15 to TRBJ1-2; D is ambiguous. The CDR3 loop spans 14 amino acids. V lost 3 bases to trimming and J lost 2 bases, with 10 bases between them. Germline V lookup: CDR1 LNHNV, CDR2 YYDKDF (reference sequence). As DNA, the CDR3 is TGTGCCACCAGCAGGACCCAACAGAACTATGGCTACACCTTC. It codes for CATSRTQQNYGYTF.

This clonotype was seen at least ten times. The chain uses TRBV5-1 and TRBJ1-1; tentative D call: TRBD1 (5 bases). The germline V gene has CDR1 SGHRS and CDR2 YFSETQ. This CDR3 comprises 13 residues. Trimming stripped 1 base from V and 5 bases from J, with 9 bases between. CDR3 region: CASSLKPGTEAFF. Written as DNA, the CDR3 is TGCGCCAGCAGCTTGAAACCAGGGACTGAAGCTTTCTTT. Full variable domain (outside the CDR3, taken from reference TRBV5-1 and TRBJ1-1): KAGVTQTPRYLIKTRGQQVTLSCSPISGHRSVSWYQQTPGQGLQFLFEYFSETQRNKGNFPGRFSGRQFSNSRSEMNVSTLELGDSALYLCASSLKPGTEAFFGQGTRLTVV.

In this sample, this clonotype turned up a few times. The chain is built from TRBV6-5 and TRBJ1-5; D perhaps matches TRBD1 (5 bases). Per germline, CDR1 MNHEY and CDR2 SVGAGI. Trimming took off 5 bases at V and 3 bases at J, with 17 bases between the two ends. This CDR3 is 16 amino acids long. CDR3 sequence: CASSPRGPQFNQPQHF. CDR3 nucleotides: TGTGCCAGCAGTCCGAGGGGACCACAATTCAATCAGCCCCAGCATTTT.

This clonotype showed up just a few times. J is TRBJ2-3 and V is TRBV5-1, with 7 bases lining up with TRBD1. The CDR3 consists of 15 residues. Germline lookup yields CDR1 SGHRS and CDR2 YFSETQ. Trimming removed 5 bases from V and 2 bases from J; junction bases left unmatched: 8. CDR3 protein: CASSLNRGNTDTQYF. DNA for the CDR3: TGCGCCAGCAGTTTAAACAGGGGTAACACAGATACGCAGTATTTT.

V and J are TRBV24-1 and TRBJ1-5, with 7 nucleotides matching TRBD1. Germline V gives CDR1 KGHDR, CDR2 SFDVKD. The trim removed 9 bases at V and 3 bases at J, leaving 4 bases unmatched. This CDR3 region has 13 residues. CDR3 sequence (DNA): TGTGCCACCGGACAGGATTCCAATCAGCCCCAGCATTTT. It codes for CATGQDSNQPQHF.

This clonotype was seen a few times. The chain couples TRBV4-2 to TRBJ2-7; D is perhaps TRBD2 (5 bases). The CDR3 extends over 16 amino acids. Trimming left V 3 bases short and J 2 bases short, with 17 bases between. CDR1 and CDR2 (germline): LGHNA, YNFKEQ. CDR3 amino acids: CASSHPGIDQTYEQYF. DNA of the CDR3: TGTGCCAGCAGCCACCCCGGGATAGATCAAACCTACGAGCAGTACTTC.

This clonotype came up many times. CDR3 region: CASSQDEGWNGYTF. DNA for the CDR3: TGTGCCAGCAGCCAAGATGAGGGGTGGAATGGCTACACCTTC. J is TRBJ1-2 and V is TRBV4-2; maybe TRBD1 (5 bases). Germline assignment: CDR1 LGHNA and CDR2 YNFKEQ. Trimming cost V 0 bases and J 6 bases, with 11 bases left between them. This CDR3 spans 14 amino acids.

V gene TRBV4-3 combines with J gene TRBJ2-3, with a possible D match to TRBD2 (6 bases). Germline V gene sequence: CDR1 LGHNA, CDR2 YSLEER. CDR3 size: 16 residues. The V and J ends lost 1 base and 0 bases respectively, with 11 bases between them. The DNA for the CDR3 is TGCGCCAGCAGCCAAGTGGGCGGGGCTAGCACAGATACGCAGTATTTT. Its translation is CASSQVGGASTDTQYF.

This clonotype was seen many times. This sequence joins TRBV19 and TRBJ1-3; D ambiguous. V lost 7 bases and J 2 bases, leaving 24 bases between the germline ends. The CDR3 totals 18 residues. Per the germline V gene, CDR1 is LNHDA and CDR2 is SQIVND (reference sequence). The CDR3, as DNA: TGTGCCAGTACCATGGGGTACGGGGATGTCCATCCTGGAAACACCATATATTTT. This gives the protein CASTMGYGDVHPGNTIYF.

This clonotype showed up many times. In DNA form, the CDR3 reads TGTGCCAGCTCACCACCATTTCCCGGGACCTCGAACACTGAAGCTTTCTTT. It codes for CASSPPFPGTSNTEAFF. This chain links TRBV18 with TRBJ1-1; D is perhaps TRBD1 (5 bases). Germline CDR1 reads KGHSH; CDR2 reads LQKENI. The V gene lost 0 bases and the J gene lost 1 base, with 15 bases spanning the gap. CDR3 length equals 17 residues. The full variable domain, with the rest looked up from reference TRBV18 and TRBJ1-1, is NAGVMQNPRHLVRRRGQEARLRCSPMKGHSHVYWYRQLPEEGLKFMVYLQKENIIDESGMPKERFSAEFPKEGPSILRIQQVVRGDSAAYFCASSPPFPGTSNTEAFFGQGTRLTVV.

This clonotype was picked up many times. This chain joins TRBV3-1 and TRBJ2-5; D unresolved. CDR1 and CDR2 (germline): LGHDT, YNNKEL (reference sequence). V shed 6 bases and J shed 3 bases, with 14 bases lying between them. This CDR3 region has 14 residues. The CDR3: CASRRSRIKETQYF. In nucleotides, the CDR3 is TGTGCCAGCAGGAGATCCAGAATTAAAGAGACCCAGTACTTC.

This clonotype has ten or more counts. As the CDR3 is not closed by the conserved phenylalanine or tryptophan, this likely results from a read error. The DNA is omitted, as the CDR3 cannot be located on it reliably, and the CDR3 follows TCRdb's listing. The V call is TRBV6-2 or TRBV6-3, the J call TRBJ2-4; the listed D gene, TRBD2, was not tested against the DNA. The CDR3 length is 14 residues, termini included. Germline V gives CDR1 MNHEY, CDR2 SVGEGT. The chain's CDR3 is CASSYSDRTSGVLL.

J is TRBJ2-3 and V is TRBV7-6; the match to TRBD1 covers 11 bases. V shed 6 bases and J 5 bases; nucleotides not matched to a gene: 4. The CDR3 has 14 amino acids. CDR1 is SGHVS and CDR2 is FNYEAQ in the germline V gene. In DNA, the CDR3 is TGTGCCAGCAGACCTGGGACAGGGGGAGATACGCAGTATTTT. It specifies CASRPGTGGDTQYF.

This clonotype has ten or more counts. The rearrangement links TRBV7-3 to TRBJ1-4; 9 bases are shared with TRBD1. The germline gives CDR1 SGHTA, CDR2 FQGTGA. Trimming took 5 bases from V and 11 from J; bases not matched to a gene: 6. The CDR3 has 13 residues. The CDR3 region has the DNA TGTGCCAGCAGCCCGGACAGGGGTAATAAACTGTTTTTT. The encoded protein is CASSPDRGNKLFF.

This clonotype was picked up a small number of times. This chain connects TRBV30 to TRBJ1-5, with 9 bases lining up with TRBD1. Germline CDR1 GTSNPN, CDR2 SVGIG (reference sequence). The CDR3 is 12 amino acids. Trimming cost V 5 bases and J 5 bases; bases outside gene matches: 1. CDR3 loop: CAWDRGYQPQHF. The CDR3 DNA reads as TGTGCCTGGGACAGGGGGTATCAGCCCCAGCATTTT.